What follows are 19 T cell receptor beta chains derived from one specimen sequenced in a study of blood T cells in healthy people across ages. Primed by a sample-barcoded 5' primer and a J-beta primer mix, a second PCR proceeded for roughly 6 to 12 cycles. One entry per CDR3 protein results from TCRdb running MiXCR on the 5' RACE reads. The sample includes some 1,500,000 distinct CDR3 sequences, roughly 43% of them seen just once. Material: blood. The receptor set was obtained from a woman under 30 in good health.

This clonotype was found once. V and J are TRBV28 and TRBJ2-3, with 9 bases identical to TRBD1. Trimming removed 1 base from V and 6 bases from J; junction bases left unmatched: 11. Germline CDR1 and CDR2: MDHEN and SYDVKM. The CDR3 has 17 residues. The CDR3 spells CASSLYPDRGGVDTQYF. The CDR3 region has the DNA TGTGCCAGCAGTTTATACCCGGACAGGGGTGGTGTGGATACGCAGTATTTT.

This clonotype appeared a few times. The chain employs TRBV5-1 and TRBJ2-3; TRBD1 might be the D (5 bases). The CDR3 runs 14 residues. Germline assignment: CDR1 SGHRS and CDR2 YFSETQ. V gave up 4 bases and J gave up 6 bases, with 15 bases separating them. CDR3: CASSIQVDVDTQYF. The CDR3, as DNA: TGCGCCAGCAGCATACAGGTCGATGTGGATACGCAGTATTTT.

CDR3 sequence: CASSQVSTGRNTEAFF. The CDR3 DNA reads as TGCGCCAGCAGCCAAGTCTCGACAGGGAGGAACACTGAAGCTTTCTTT. The chain recombines TRBV4-1 with TRBJ1-1; 7 bases agree with TRBD1. CDR1 and CDR2 (germline): MGHRA, YSYEKL. Losses at the gene ends were 1 base for V and 1 base for J; bases not matched to a gene: 6. CDR3 length: 16 amino acids.

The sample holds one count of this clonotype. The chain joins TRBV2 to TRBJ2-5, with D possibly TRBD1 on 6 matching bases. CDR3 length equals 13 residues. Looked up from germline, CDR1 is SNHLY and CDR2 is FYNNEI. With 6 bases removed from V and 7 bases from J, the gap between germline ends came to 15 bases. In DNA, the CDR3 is TGTGCCAGCAGAAGGACAGAAACCGGGACCCAGTACTTC. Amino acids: CASRRTETGTQYF.

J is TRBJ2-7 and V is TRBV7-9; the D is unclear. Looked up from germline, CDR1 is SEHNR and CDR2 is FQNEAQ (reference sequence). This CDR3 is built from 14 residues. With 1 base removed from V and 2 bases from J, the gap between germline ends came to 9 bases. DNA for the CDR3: TGTGCCAGCAGCTTAGTCAATACACCCTACGAGCAGTACTTC. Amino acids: CASSLVNTPYEQYF.

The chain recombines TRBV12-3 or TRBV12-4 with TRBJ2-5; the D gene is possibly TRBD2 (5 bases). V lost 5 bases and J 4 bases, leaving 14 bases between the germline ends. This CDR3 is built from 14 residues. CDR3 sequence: CASSLGPSGETQYF. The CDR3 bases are TGTGCCAGCAGTCTCGGGCCAAGCGGAGAGACCCAGTACTTC.

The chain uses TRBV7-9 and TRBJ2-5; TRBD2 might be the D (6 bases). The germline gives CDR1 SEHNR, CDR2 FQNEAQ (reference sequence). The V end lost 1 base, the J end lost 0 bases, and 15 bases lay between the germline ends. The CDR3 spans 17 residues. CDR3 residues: CASSLGAGGGYQETQYF. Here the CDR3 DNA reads TGTGCCAGCAGCTTAGGGGCCGGCGGAGGGTACCAAGAGACCCAGTACTTC.

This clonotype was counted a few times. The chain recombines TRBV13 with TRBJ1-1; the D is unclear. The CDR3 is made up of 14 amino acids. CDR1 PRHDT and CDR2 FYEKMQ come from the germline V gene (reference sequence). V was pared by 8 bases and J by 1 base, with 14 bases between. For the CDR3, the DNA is TGTGCCAGCTCCATACCGGGCCCGAACACTGAAGCTTTCTTT. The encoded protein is CASSIPGPNTEAFF.

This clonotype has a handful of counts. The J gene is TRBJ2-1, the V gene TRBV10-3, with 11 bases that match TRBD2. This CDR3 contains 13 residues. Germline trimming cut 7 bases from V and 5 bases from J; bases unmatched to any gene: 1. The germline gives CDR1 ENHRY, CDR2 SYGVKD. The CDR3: CAINSGGDNEQFF. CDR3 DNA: TGTGCCATCAATAGCGGGGGGGACAATGAGCAGTTCTTC.

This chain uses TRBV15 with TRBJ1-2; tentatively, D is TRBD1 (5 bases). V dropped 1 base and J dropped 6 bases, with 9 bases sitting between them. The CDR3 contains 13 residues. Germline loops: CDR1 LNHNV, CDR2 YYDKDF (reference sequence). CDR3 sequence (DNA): TGTGCCACCAGCAGAGTGCAGGGTGATGGCTACACCTTC. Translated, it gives CATSRVQGDGYTF.

CDR3: CSVEGQGGDTEAFF. The CDR3, as DNA: TGCAGCGTTGAGGGACAGGGAGGGGACACTGAAGCTTTCTTT. The chain employs TRBV29-1 and TRBJ1-1; 9 bases line up with TRBD1. Germline V CDR1 and CDR2: SQVTM, ANQGSEA. This CDR3 region has 14 residues. V shed 3 bases, J shed 3 bases, and the junction held 5 bases outside the gene matches.

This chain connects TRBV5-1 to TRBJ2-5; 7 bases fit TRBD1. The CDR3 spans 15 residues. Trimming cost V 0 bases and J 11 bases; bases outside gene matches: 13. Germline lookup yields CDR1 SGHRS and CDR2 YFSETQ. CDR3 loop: CASSLGQGVPNEQYF. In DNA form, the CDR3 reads TGCGCCAGCAGCTTGGGACAGGGTGTTCCCAATGAGCAGTACTTC.

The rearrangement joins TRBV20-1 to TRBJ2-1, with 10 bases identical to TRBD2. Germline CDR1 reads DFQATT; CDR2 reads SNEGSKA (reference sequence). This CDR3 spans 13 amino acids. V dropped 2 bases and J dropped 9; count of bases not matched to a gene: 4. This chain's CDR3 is CSARLAGVSEQFF. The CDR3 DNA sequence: TGCAGTGCTAGACTAGCGGGAGTTAGTGAGCAGTTCTTC.

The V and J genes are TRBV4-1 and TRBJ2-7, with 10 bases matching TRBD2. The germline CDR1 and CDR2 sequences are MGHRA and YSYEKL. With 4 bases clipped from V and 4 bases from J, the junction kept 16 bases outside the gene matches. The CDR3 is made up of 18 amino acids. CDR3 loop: CASSPGMASGSVRYEQYF. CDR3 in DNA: TGCGCCAGCAGCCCCGGTATGGCTAGCGGGAGTGTTAGGTACGAGCAGTACTTC.

The CDR3 reads CASSQEAYRSYNEQYF. CDR3 bases: TGTGCCAGCAGCCAAGAGGCTTACCGCTCCTACAATGAGCAGTACTTC. The V call is TRBV4-2, the J call TRBJ2-1; D unresolved. The end of the DNA fits TRBJ2-7 better, so the J call may be wrong. In germline, CDR1 is LGHNA, CDR2 YNFKEQ. The CDR3 is 16 residues long.

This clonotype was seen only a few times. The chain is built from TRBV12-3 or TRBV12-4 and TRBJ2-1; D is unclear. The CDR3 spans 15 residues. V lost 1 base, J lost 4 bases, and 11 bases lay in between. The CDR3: CASSLGQLGYNEQFF. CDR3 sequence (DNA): TGTGCCAGCAGTTTAGGCCAGCTGGGTTACAATGAGCAGTTCTTC.

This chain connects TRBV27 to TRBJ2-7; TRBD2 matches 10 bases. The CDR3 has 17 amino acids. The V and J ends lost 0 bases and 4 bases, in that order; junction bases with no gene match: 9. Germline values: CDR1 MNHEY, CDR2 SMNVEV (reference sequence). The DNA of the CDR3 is TGTGCCAGCAGTTTATCCCCGGCCAGCGGGGGGGGTTACGAGCAGTACTTC. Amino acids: CASSLSPASGGGYEQYF.

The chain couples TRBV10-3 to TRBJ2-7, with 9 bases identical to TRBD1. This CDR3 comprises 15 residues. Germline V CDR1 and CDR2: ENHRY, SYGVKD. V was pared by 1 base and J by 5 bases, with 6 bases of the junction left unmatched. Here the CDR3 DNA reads TGTGCCATCAGTGAGTTAGGACAGGGGAGGAACGAGCAGTACTTC. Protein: CAISELGQGRNEQYF.

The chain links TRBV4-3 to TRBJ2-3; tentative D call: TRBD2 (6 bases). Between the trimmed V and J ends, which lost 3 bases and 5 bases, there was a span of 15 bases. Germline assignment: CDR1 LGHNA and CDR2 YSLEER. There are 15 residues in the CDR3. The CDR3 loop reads CASSQGRGAGDTQYF. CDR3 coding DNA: TGCGCCAGCAGCCAGGGTCGCGGGGCTGGAGATACGCAGTATTTT.